This paragraph reports one T cell receptor (beta chain). As yet, its antigen is unknown. Data came from immunoSEQ multiplex PCR; TCRdb stores just in-frame clones and leaves some out. The sample holds approximately 66,000 clones; 70% to 90% are singletons and the top ten take approximately 2.3%. The data are from a study of Tregs in tolerant kidney transplant recipients. Study-level findings and limits: Findings come from small patient numbers and require larger validation.

Regulatory T cells were sorted from thawed PBMCs rested overnight at 37°C with 150 to 200 IU/ml IL-2. The CDR3 has 14 amino acids. CDR1 is MNHEY, CDR2 SVGAGI, per germline. Trimming shortened V by 5 bases and J by 6 bases, and 16 bases separated the two germline ends. Here the sequenced sample was Tregs from blood, taken before the transplant. The chain carries TRBV6-5 and TRBJ1-2; TRBD1 is a possible D gene (6 bases). The clonotype was recovered from a human donor who received a combined kidney and bone marrow transplant. CDR3 loop: CASSPRDTRDGYTF. The CDR3 nucleotides read TGTGCCAGCAGTCCCCGGGACACAAGGGATGGCTACACCTTC.